A single sample gave rise to the 11 T cell receptor beta chains below, sequenced in a study of T cells in Graves' hyperthyroidism and ophthalmopathy. Amplification targeted TCR beta CDR3 regions from RNA transcripts. HTBI primers were the set used in a first-round RT-PCR of the TCR CDR3. TCRdb re-called the multiplex PCR reads through MiXCR, storing one row per CDR3 protein. The table records fewer than 750,000 distinct CDR3 sequences, 46% of them present only once. The sequencing sample was made of peripheral blood or thyroid tissue (not recorded which). These receptor sequences come from a woman aged 18-29 years with Graves' hyperthyroidism.

This clonotype was detected ten times or more. The V call is TRBV6-5, the J call TRBJ1-4, with 9 bases identical to TRBD1. Germline loops: CDR1 MNHEY, CDR2 SVGAGI. V lost 0 bases and J lost 7; bases outside the gene matches: 6. The length of the CDR3 is 16 residues. In DNA, the CDR3 is TGTGCCAGCAGTTACTCTCCGACAGGGGGAGGTGAAAAACTGTTTTTT. It yields the protein CASSYSPTGGGEKLFF.

V usage is TRBV6-6 and J usage is TRBJ1-4; D uncertain. CDR3 size: 14 residues. Germline-derived CDR1 and CDR2 are MNHNY and SVGAGI (reference sequence). Deletions cut 2 bases from V and 8 bases from J, with 12 bases between. This CDR3 reads CASSYGSAGEKLFF. CDR3 in DNA: TGTGCCAGCAGTTACGGAAGCGCCGGAGAAAAACTGTTTTTT.

Points on this clonotype: Being one base from a much bigger clone, this may be a read error. The CDR3 nucleotides are TGCAGTGCTAGAGATTGGGGCCCCGGGAAGCTGTTTTTT. Translation: CSARDWGPGKLFF. The genes are TRBV20-1 and TRBJ2-2; the D call may be TRBD1 or TRBD2 (5 bases each). Germline V lookup: CDR1 DFQATT, CDR2 SNEGSKA (reference sequence). This CDR3 is 13 amino acids long.

This clonotype was counted at least ten times. V usage is TRBV7-2 and J usage is TRBJ1-4, with D possibly TRBD1 on 6 matching bases. Trimming took 1 base from V and 3 from J, leaving 15 bases between them. Germline V CDR1 and CDR2: SGHTA, FQGNSA. The CDR3 is 17 residues long. The CDR3 region is CASSLVGHAAANEKLFF. In DNA, the CDR3 is TGTGCCAGCAGCTTAGTGGGACACGCAGCGGCTAATGAAAAACTGTTTTTT.

This clonotype was seen at least ten times. This chain's CDR3 is CASSSSQQSYEQYF. The CDR3 bases are TGTGCCAGCAGTTCCTCGCAGCAATCCTACGAGCAGTACTTC. The chain couples TRBV6-5 to TRBJ2-7; D call uncertain. V gave up 4 bases and J gave up 1 base, with 11 bases separating them. CDR3 length: 14 residues. Germline CDR1 reads MNHEY; CDR2 reads SVGAGI.

V is TRBV7-2 and J is TRBJ2-2; D gene unclear. The CDR3 totals 12 residues. Trimming took 4 bases from V and 7 from J, leaving 7 bases between them. CDR1 and CDR2 from the germline V gene are SGHTA and FQGNSA. CDR3 bases: TGTGCCAGCAGCTCCCAAAGCGGGGAGCTGTTTTTT. This codes for CASSSQSGELFF.

This clonotype has only one observation. This clone may be a read error of a much larger clone one base away. The rearrangement links TRBV6-1 to TRBJ2-7, with 8 bases matching TRBD2. Germline values: CDR1 MNHNS, CDR2 SASEGT. V was pared by 6 bases and J by 9 bases, with 16 bases of the junction left unmatched. This CDR3 region has 15 residues. The CDR3 bases are TGTGCCAGCAGGTCGTCCAGCGGGAGTAAGGGCTGGCAGTACTTC. Protein: CASRSSSGSKGWQYF.

The chain carries TRBV11-1 and TRBJ2-7; D remains ambiguous. Germline CDR1 is SGHAT and CDR2 is FQDESV (reference sequence). V shed 9 bases and J shed 1 base, with 10 bases lying between them. CDR3 length: 12 amino acids. CDR3 region: CASDRGSYEQYF. The DNA of the CDR3 is TGTGCCAGTGATCGCGGATCCTACGAGCAGTACTTC.

At least ten counts were recorded for this clonotype. The J gene is TRBJ2-7, the V gene TRBV5-6, with 10 bases aligning to TRBD2. The CDR3 runs to 14 residues. V shed 4 bases and J 3 bases; nucleotides not matched to a gene: 4. Germline CDR1 and CDR2: SGHDT and YYEEEE. CDR3: CASSGTSANYEQYF. CDR3 nucleotide sequence: TGTGCCAGCAGCGGGACTAGCGCCAACTACGAGCAGTACTTC.

This clonotype has a count of ten or more. The chain is built from TRBV25-1 and TRBJ2-7, with 9 bases aligning to TRBD1. The CDR3 totals 13 residues. The V gene end was trimmed by 2 bases and the J gene end by 6 bases; junction bases not matched to a gene: 2. Germline CDR1 reads MGHDK; CDR2 reads SYGVNS. The CDR3 sequence: CASSERDRAEQYF. Written as DNA, the CDR3 is TGTGCCAGCAGTGAACGGGACAGGGCCGAGCAGTACTTC.

The chain carries TRBV7-9 and TRBJ2-5; D might be TRBD2 (7 bases). Per germline, CDR1 SEHNR and CDR2 FQNEAQ (reference sequence). V was cut by 5 bases and J by 5 bases, with 21 bases left in between. There are 16 residues in the CDR3. The CDR3 DNA follows: TGTGCCAGCAGCGATCTTGGGGGGGCGCTTCGGGAGACCCAGTACTTC. Its protein product is CASSDLGGALRETQYF.